This is a list of T cell receptor beta chains from one sample in a study of T cell changes during pregnancy in multiple sclerosis. The protocol was immunoSEQ multiplex PCR, while the TCRdb copy is restricted to in-frame clones and leaves out a portion. In the table there are around 32,000 clones, about nine tenths of which are singletons. The starting material was CD8+ T cells from peripheral blood mononuclear cells, obtained before pregnancy. Receptors were obtained from a female donor with multiple sclerosis, enrolled in a pregnancy study. CDR3s include the opening cysteine and the closing phenylalanine or tryptophan. The D gene is left open where the match is weak. Clone size is not always given. Where it is, it says once, few, many or a class for expanded clones.

d_gene	j_gene	abundance	v_gene	CDR3nt	CDR3aa
TRBD2	TRBJ2-3	-	TRBV11-2	TGTGCCAGCAGCCGGTCCAGCGGGGCGGATACGCAGTATTTT	CASSRSSGADTQYF
TRBD1	TRBJ2-7	medium-sized	TRBV4-1	TGCGCCAGCAGTTTCGGACAGGGGTTCGACTACGAGCAGTACTTC	CASSFGQGFDYEQYF
TRBD2	TRBJ2-5	-	TRBV7-6	TGTGCCAGCAGCTCCGGACTAGCGGACCAAGAGACCCAGTACTTC	CASSSGLADQETQYF
TRBD2	TRBJ2-1	-	TRBV18	TGTGCCAGCTCATTAGCGGGAGAGGTGGATGAGCAGTTCTTC	CASSLAGEVDEQFF
TRBD1	TRBJ2-7	-	TRBV5-1	TGCGCCAGCAGCATAGGGACAGAGTATCTCTACGAGCAGTACTTC	CASSIGTEYLYEQYF
-	TRBJ2-3	-	TRBV9	TGTGCCAGCAGCGTAGGGCGGGCAGATACGCAGTATTTT	CASSVGRADTQYF
-	TRBJ2-1	-	TRBV7-2	TGTGCCAGCAGCCCCCTTCTCTCCCTCCATGAGCAGTTCTTC	CASSPLLSLHEQFF
-	TRBJ2-5	-	TRBV19	TGTGCCAGTAGTATTGGAGGAGAGACCCAGTACTTC	CASSIGGETQYF
TRBD2	TRBJ2-1	-	TRBV7-3	TGTGCCAGCAGCTTAAGTCTAGCGGGAGAGCAGTTCTTC	CASSLSLAGEQFF
-	TRBJ2-1	-	TRBV27	TGTGCCAGCAGTTTAATTGGGGCGGACAATGAGCAGTTCTTC	CASSLIGADNEQFF
-	TRBJ2-1	-	TRBV28	TGTGCCAGCAGTCCCGGACAGTACAATGAGCAGTTCTTC	CASSPGQYNEQFF
-	TRBJ2-7	-	TRBV19	TGTGCCAGTAGTATAGATCTAGAAGGCTACGAGCAGTACTTC	CASSIDLEGYEQYF
TRBD2	TRBJ2-2	-	TRBV28	TGTGCCAGCATCGGGACTAGCGGGAGCAAAGGCGGGGAGCTGTTTTTT	CASIGTSGSKGGELFF
TRBD2	TRBJ2-1	-	TRBV6-1	TGTGCCAGCAGTGTTTTACGACTAGCGGCTTACAATGAGCAGTTCTTC	CASSVLRLAAYNEQFF
-	TRBJ2-2	-	TRBV6-4	TGTGCCAGCAGTGACTCGAAACTAAACACCGGGGAGCTGTTTTTT	CASSDSKLNTGELFF
-	TRBJ2-7	-	TRBV4-3	TGCGCCAGCAGCCAAGACAGGGACTACGAGCAGTACTTC	CASSQDRDYEQYF
-	TRBJ2-2	-	TRBV19	TGTGCCAGTAGTATCGGCGGGAACACCGGGGAGCTGTTTTTT	CASSIGGNTGELFF
-	TRBJ1-5	-	TRBV19	TGTGCCAGTAGTATTTATGGCAGGGGCAATCAGCCCCAGCATTTT	CASSIYGRGNQPQHF
TRBD1	TRBJ2-3	-	TRBV9	TGTGCCAGCAGCGTAGAGGGGGCCTTGAGCACAGATACGCAGTATTTT	CASSVEGALSTDTQYF
-	TRBJ1-2	-	TRBV4-3	TGCGCCAGCAGCCAAGGCAGGGACTTCGTTTATGGCTACACCTTC	CASSQGRDFVYGYTF
-	TRBJ2-3	-	TRBV19	TGTGCCAGTAGTATTATGGCAGGGTACACAGATACGCAGTATTTT	CASSIMAGYTDTQYF
-	TRBJ1-1	-	TRBV19	TGTGCCAGTGGCGAACACAGGGTCACTGAAGCTTTCTTT	CASGEHRVTEAFF
TRBD1	TRBJ1-3	-	TRBV28	TGTGCCAGCAGTTTATATGAGACAGGGCCCCCGAACACCATATATTTT	CASSLYETGPPNTIYF
TRBD1	TRBJ2-3	-	TRBV15	TGTGCCACCAGCAGAGATAGGCCGACAGGGGATACGCAGTATTTT	CATSRDRPTGDTQYF
-	TRBJ2-7	-	TRBV29-1	TGCAGCGTTGTAGATAAAATGTACGAGCAGTACTTC	CSVVDKMYEQYF
TRBD1	TRBJ2-1	-	TRBV7-9	TGTGCCAGCAGCCGGGACAGGGACCCCAATGAGCAGTTCTTC	CASSRDRDPNEQFF